This TCR beta chain derives from a study of T cell responses to AZD1222 COVID-19 vaccine (TCRdb year 2021). Regarding the research as a whole: AZD1222 recipients with second doses at about 4 weeks or about 12 weeks were pooled, because spike-specific TCR depth and breadth did not differ between schedules. A total of 233 trial participants underwent TCR sequencing, of whom about 200 had received two doses of AZD1222 and roughly 26 had received two doses of the MenACWY control vaccine. Trial participants were enrolled by age into subgroups of 18-55, 56-69 and 70-plus years, and around 150, 28 and 57 TCR-sequenced participants, respectively, were included in these subgroups.

For this clone: It has no known antigen specificity. Base-call qualities are not available, and no considerably larger clone is one nucleotide away.

The CDR3 goes from the cysteine to the phenylalanine over 18 residues. Kept here is only the CDR3 DNA, which spans 54 bases and is read in frame from base 1. V lost 5 bases and J lost 0 bases, and the count of bases not matched to a germline gene is 14. The CDR3 regions of human TCRbeta chains were subjected to immunosequencing. The paper's processing steps were these. TCRs in the repertoires were compared against a reference library of SARS-CoV-2-specific TCRs that had been generated with the MIRA antigen-specificity platform. Breadth meant the fraction of unique TCRs that were SARS-CoV-2-associated, whereas depth meant the fraction of total T cells that were SARS-CoV-2-associated. Using the MIRA data, each spike-specific TCR was assigned both to the spike region to which the TCR was reactive and to a CD4 or CD8 class. Log10-transformed breadth and depth values were compared by one-way ANOVA with Sidak's multiple comparisons tests. TCRdb holds this immuneACCESS table with in-frame rearrangements only. Some clones are missing; in checked studies, unresolved V genes explain under half, and the rest has no known cause. That table furnishes V, J and clone size, whereas the DNA furnished D and trimming. The sample table shows 110,000 to 150,000 clones, and about nine tenths are seen once. The top ten clones comprise over 1.5% of the sample.

Points the paper makes about the study in general: The 56-69-year group was small, and its depth increase did not reach significance, likely because of low power. Participants were mostly white British and included more females than males, and it was suggested by the authors that clonal diversity may have been underestimated. Reportedly, close to half of the unique spike-specific TCRs recognized epitopes lying outside the regions that are mutated in the B.1.351 and B.1.1.7 variants. After two AZD1222 doses, both the breadth and the depth of spike-specific TCRs were significantly higher than at day 0 and than in MenACWY recipients. Conclusions about previously exposed vaccinees were limited because only a handful of AZD1222 recipients were SARS-CoV-2 seropositive at baseline. No day 14 peak-response samples were available, so repertoires were characterized only after the peak T cell response. The vaccine-associated CD4 TCRs covered the entire spike protein, and the dominant responses fell in regions 160-218 and 743-854.

The time point label corresponds to: baseline before first vaccination. Samples from vaccinated people were obtained from the UK trials COV001 and COV002, which included a single-blind randomized controlled phase 2/3 trial of AZD1222 (ChAdOx1 nCoV-19) in healthy adults. Trial participant PBMC samples were collected at day 0 and day 28 after the second dose for TCRbeta chain sequencing. This clonotype originated in an adult in good health. The chain is assembled from TRBV23-1 and TRBJ2-3, with 7 middle bases fitting TRBD1. TRBV23-1 is classed as an ORF, of uncertain function. Material: peripheral blood, obtained on day 0 of AZD1222 vaccination. The nucleotide sequence is TGCGCCAGCAGTAGCCGGGCGCATCAGGGGGAAAGCACAGATACGCAGTATTTT. The translation is CASSSRAHQGESTDTQYF.